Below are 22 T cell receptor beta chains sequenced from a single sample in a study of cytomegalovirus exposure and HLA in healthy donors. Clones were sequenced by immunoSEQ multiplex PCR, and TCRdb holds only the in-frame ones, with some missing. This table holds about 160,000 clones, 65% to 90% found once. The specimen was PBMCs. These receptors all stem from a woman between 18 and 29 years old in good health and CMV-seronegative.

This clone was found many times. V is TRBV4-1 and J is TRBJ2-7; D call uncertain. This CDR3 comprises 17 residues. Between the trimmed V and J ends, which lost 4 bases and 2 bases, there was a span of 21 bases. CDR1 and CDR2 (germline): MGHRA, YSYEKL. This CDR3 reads CASSLIHLSITPYEQYF. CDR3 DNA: TGCGCCAGCAGCCTGATTCATCTCAGTATTACACCCTACGAGCAGTACTTC.

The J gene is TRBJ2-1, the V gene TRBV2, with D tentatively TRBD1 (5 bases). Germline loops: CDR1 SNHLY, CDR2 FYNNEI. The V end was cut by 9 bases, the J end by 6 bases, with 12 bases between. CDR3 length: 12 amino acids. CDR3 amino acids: CASKGDFNEQFF. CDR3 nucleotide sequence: TGTGCCAGTAAAGGGGATTTCAATGAGCAGTTCTTC.

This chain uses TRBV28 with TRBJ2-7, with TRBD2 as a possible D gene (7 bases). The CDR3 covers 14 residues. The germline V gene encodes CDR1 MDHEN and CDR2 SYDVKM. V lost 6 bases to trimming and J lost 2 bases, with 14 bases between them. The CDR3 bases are TGTGCCAGCAGCCCCTCGGGGGGCCCCTACGAGCAGTACTTC. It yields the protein CASSPSGGPYEQYF.

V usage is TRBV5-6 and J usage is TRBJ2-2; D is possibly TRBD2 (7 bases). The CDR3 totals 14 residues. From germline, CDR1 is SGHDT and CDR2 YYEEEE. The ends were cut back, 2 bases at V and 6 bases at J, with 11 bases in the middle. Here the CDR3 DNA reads TGTGCCAGCAGCTTTATGCGGGGGCCCGGGGAGCTGTTTTTT. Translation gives CASSFMRGPGELFF. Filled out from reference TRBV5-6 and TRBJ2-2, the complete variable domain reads DAGVTQSPTHLIKTRGQQVTLRCSPKSGHDTVSWYQQALGQGPQFIFQYYEEEERQRGNFPDRFSGHQFPNYSSELNVNALLLGDSALYLCASSFMRGPGELFFGEGSRLTVL.

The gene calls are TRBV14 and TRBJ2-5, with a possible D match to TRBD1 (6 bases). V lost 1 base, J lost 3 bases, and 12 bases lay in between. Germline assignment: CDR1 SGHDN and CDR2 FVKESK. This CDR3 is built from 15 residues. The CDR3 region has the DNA TGTGCCAGCAGCCAAGGGGAATACAGGGAAGAGACCCAGTACTTC. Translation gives CASSQGEYREETQYF.

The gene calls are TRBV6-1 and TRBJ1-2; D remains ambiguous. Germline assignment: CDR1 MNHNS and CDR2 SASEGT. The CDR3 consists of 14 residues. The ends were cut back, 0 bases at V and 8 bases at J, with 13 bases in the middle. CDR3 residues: CASSEAVTGSGYTF. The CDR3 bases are TGTGCCAGCAGTGAAGCTGTGACCGGGAGCGGCTACACCTTC.

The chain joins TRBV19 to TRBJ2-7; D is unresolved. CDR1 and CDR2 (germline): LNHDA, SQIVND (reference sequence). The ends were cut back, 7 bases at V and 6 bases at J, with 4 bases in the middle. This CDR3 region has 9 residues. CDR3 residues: CASKREQYF. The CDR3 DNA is TGTGCCAGTAAGCGCGAGCAGTACTTC.

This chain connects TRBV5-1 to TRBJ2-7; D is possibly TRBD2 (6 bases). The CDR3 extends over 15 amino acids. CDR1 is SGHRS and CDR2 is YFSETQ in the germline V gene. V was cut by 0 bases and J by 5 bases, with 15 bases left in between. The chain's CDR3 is CASSLEGGVTDEQYF. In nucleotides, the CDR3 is TGCGCCAGCAGCTTGGAAGGAGGGGTGACGGACGAGCAGTACTTC.

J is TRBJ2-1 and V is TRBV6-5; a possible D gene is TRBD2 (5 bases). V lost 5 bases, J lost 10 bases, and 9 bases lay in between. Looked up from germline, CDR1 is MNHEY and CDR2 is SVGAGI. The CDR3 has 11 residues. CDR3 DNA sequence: TGTGCCAGCAGTCAGCGACTAGAGCAGTTCTTC. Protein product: CASSQRLEQFF.

The CDR3 is CATSGQGNTEAFF. In DNA, the CDR3 is TGCGCCACCTCGGGACAGGGGAACACTGAAGCTTTCTTT. The chain has TRBV10-2 and TRBJ1-1; TRBD1 matches at 9 bases. CDR1 and CDR2 (germline): WSHSY, SAAADI. The CDR3 totals 13 residues. J was trimmed by 1 base and V by 10 bases; bases with no gene match: 4.

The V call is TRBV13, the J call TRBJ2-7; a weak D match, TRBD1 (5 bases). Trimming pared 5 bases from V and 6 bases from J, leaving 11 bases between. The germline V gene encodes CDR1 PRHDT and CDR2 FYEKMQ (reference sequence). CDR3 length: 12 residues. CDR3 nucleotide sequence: TGTGCCAGCAGCGATCAGGGCCCCGAGCAGTACTTC. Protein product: CASSDQGPEQYF.

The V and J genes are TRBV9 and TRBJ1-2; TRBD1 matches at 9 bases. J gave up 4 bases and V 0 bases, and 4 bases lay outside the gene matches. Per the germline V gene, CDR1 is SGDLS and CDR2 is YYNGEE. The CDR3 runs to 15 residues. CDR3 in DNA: TGTGCCAGCAGCGTAGGTGGGACAGGGACCTATGGCTACACCTTC. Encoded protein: CASSVGGTGTYGYTF. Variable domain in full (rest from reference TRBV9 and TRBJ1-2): DSGVTQTPKHLITATGQRVTLRCSPRSGDLSVYWYQQSLDQGLQFLIQYYNGEERAKGNILERFSAQQFPDLHSELNLSSLELGDSALYFCASSVGGTGTYGYTFGSGTRLTVV.

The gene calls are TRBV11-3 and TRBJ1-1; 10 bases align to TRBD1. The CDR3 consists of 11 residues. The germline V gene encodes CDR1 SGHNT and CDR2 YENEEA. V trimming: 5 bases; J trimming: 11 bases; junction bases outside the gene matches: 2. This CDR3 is CASSRGQGAFF. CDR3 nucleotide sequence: TGTGCCAGCAGCCGGGGACAGGGGGCTTTCTTT.

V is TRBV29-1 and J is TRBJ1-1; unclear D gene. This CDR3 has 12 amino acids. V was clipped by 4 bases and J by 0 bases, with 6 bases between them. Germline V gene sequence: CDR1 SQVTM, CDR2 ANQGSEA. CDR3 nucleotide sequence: TGCAGCGTTGCGGGGTTGAACACTGAAGCTTTCTTT. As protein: CSVAGLNTEAFF.

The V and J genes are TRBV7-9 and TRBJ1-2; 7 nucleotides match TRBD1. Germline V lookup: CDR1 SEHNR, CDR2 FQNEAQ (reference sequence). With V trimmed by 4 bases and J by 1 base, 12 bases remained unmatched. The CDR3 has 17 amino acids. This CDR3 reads CASSSWKTGTVNYGYTF. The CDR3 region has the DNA TGTGCCAGCAGCTCCTGGAAAACCGGGACAGTTAACTATGGCTACACCTTC. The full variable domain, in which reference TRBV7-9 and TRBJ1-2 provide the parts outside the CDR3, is DTGVSQNPRHKITKRGQNVTFRCDPISEHNRLYWYRQTLGQGPEFLTYFQNEAQLEKSRLLSDRFSAERPKGSFSTLEIQRTEQGDSAMYLCASSSWKTGTVNYGYTFGSGTRLTVV.

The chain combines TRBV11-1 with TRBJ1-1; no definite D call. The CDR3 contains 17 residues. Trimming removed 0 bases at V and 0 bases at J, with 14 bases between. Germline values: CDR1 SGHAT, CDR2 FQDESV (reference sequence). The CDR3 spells CASSLAWAAGLNTEAFF. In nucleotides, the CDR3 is TGTGCCAGCAGCTTAGCGTGGGCGGCGGGCCTGAACACTGAAGCTTTCTTT.

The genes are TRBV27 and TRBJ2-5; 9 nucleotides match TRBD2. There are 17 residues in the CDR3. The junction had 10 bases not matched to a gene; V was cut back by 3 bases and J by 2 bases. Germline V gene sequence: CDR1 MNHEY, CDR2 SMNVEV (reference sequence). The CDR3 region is CASSFLRAGGSQETQYF. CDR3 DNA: TGTGCCAGCAGTTTCCTTCGAGCGGGGGGCTCGCAAGAGACCCAGTACTTC.

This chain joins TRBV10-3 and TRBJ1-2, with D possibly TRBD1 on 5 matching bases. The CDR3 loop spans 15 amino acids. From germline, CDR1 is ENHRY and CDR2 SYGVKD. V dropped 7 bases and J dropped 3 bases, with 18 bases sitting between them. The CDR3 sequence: CAIKGEVKEDYGYTF. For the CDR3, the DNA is TGTGCCATCAAAGGGGAGGTTAAGGAAGACTATGGCTACACCTTC.

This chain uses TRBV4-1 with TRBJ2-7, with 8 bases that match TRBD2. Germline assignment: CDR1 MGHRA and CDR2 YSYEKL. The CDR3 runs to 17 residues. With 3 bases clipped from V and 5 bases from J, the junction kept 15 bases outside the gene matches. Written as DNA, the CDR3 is TGCGCCAGCAGCCAGCGGGCGTGGGACGGGGGGGAACACGAGCAGTACTTC. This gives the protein CASSQRAWDGGEHEQYF.

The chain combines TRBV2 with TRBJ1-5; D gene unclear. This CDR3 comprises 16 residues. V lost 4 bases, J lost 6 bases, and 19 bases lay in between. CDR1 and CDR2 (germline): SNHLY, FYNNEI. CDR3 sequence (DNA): TGTGCCAGCAGTGTTAGCTCGTTTAGTGGAGCTCAGCCCCAGCATTTT. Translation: CASSVSSFSGAQPQHF.

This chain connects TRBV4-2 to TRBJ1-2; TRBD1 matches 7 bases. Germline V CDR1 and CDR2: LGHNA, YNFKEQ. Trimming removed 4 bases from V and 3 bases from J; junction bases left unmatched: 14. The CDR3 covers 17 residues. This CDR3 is CASSLGDSFGYYYGYTF. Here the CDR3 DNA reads TGTGCCAGCAGCCTCGGGGACAGTTTTGGCTATTACTATGGCTACACCTTC.

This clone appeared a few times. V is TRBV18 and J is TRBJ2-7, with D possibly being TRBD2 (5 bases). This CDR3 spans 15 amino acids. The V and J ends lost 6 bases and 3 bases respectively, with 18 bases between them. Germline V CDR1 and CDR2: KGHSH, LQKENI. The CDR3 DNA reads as TGTGCCAGCTCGCATGATCGGACTGTCATCTACGAGCAGTACTTC. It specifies CASSHDRTVIYEQYF.